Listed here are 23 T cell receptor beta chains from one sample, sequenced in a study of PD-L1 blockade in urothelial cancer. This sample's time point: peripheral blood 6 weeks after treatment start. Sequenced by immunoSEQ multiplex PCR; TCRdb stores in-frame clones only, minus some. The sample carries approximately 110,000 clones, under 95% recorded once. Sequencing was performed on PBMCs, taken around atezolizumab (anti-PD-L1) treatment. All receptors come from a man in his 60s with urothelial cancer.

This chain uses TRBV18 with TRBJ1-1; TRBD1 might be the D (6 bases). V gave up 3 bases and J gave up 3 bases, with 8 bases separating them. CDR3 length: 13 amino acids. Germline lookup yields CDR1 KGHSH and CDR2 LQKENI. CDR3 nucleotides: TGTGCCAGCTCACCGGCAGGGGACACTGAAGCTTTCTTT. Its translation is CASSPAGDTEAFF.

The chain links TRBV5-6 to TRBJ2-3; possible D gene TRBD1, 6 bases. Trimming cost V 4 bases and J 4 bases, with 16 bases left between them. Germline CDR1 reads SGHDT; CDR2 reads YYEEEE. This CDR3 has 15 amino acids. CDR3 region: CASSPTGYLADTQYF. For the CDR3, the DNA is TGTGCCAGCAGCCCTACAGGGTACCTGGCAGATACGCAGTATTTT.

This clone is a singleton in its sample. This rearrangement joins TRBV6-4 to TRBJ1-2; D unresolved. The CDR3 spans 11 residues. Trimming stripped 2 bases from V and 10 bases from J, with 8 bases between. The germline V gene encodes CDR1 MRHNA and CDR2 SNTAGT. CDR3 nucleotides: TGTGCCAGCAGTGACGGAGGGATCTACACCTTC. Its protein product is CASSDGGIYTF.

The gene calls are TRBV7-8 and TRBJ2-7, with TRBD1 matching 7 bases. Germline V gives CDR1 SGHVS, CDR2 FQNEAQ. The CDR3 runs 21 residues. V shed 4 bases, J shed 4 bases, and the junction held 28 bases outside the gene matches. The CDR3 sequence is CASSSHNRRRGVQGERYEQYF. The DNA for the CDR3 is TGTGCCAGCAGCTCCCATAATAGAAGGCGTGGGGTGCAGGGGGAAAGGTACGAGCAGTACTTC.

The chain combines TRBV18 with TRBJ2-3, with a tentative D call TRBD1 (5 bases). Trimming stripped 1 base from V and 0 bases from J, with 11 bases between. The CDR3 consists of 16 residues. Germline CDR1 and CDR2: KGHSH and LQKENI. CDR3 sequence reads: CASSPRGAGSTDTQYF. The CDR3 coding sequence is TGTGCCAGCTCACCACGGGGCGCCGGCAGCACAGATACGCAGTATTTT. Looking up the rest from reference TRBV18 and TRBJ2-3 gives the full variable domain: NAGVMQNPRHLVRRRGQEARLRCSPMKGHSHVYWYRQLPEEGLKFMVYLQKENIIDESGMPKERFSAEFPKEGPSILRIQQVVRGDSAAYFCASSPRGAGSTDTQYFGPGTRLTVL.

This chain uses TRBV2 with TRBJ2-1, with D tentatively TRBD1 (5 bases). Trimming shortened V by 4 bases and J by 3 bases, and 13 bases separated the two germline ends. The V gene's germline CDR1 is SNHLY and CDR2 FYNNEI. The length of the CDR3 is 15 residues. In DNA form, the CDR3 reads TGTGCCAGCAGTGGTTCAGGGTTAATCTACAATGAGCAGTTCTTC. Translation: CASSGSGLIYNEQFF.

The CDR3 loop is CASHGTSGKETQYF. The CDR3 DNA follows: TGTGCCTCCCATGGGACTAGCGGGAAAGAGACCCAGTACTTC. The rearrangement uses TRBV30 and TRBJ2-5; 13 nucleotides align to TRBD2. The ends lost 7 bases at V and 3 bases at J; junction bases unmatched: 5. CDR3 length equals 14 residues. The germline V gene has CDR1 GTSNPN and CDR2 SVGIG (reference sequence).

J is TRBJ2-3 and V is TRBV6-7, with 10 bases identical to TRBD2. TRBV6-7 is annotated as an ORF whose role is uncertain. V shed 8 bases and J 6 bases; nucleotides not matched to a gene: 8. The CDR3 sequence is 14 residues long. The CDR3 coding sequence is TGTGCCAGCTTAGCGGGGGGCCCCATTGATACGCAGTATTTT. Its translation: CASLAGGPIDTQYF.

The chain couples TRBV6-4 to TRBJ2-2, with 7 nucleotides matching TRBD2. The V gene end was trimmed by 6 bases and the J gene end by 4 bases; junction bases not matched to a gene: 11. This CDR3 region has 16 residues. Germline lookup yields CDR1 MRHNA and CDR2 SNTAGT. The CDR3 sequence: CASSQVGGSPTGELFF. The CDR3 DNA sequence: TGTGCCAGCAGCCAAGTGGGAGGGAGTCCCACCGGGGAGCTGTTTTTT.

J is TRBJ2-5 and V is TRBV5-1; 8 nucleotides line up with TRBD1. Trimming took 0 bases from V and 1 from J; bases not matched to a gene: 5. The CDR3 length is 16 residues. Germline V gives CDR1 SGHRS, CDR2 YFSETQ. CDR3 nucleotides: TGCGCCAGCAGCTTGGGGACAGGGCTTCTCCAAGAGACCCAGTACTTC. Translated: CASSLGTGLLQETQYF.

DNA of the CDR3: TGTGCCAGCAGCTATCGGGACAGGGACCGGGAGCTGTTTTTT. Its translation is CASSYRDRDRELFF. V gene TRBV7-2 combines with J gene TRBJ2-2; 9 bases align to TRBD1. This CDR3 region has 14 residues. Germline-derived CDR1 and CDR2 are SGHTA and FQGNSA. J was trimmed by 9 bases and V by 4 bases; bases with no gene match: 6.

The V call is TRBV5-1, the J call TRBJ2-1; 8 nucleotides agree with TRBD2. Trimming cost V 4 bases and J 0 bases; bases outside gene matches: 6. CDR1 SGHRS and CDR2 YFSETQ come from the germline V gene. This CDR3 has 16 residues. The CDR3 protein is CASSGTGTSSYNEQFF. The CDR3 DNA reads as TGCGCCAGCAGCGGGACCGGGACTAGCTCCTACAATGAGCAGTTCTTC.

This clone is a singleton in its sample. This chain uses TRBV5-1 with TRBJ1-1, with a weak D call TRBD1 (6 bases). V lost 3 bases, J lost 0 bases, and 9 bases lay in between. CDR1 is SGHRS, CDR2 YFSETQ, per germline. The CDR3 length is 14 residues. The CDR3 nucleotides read TGCGCCAGCAGCTACAGGGATATGAACACTGAAGCTTTCTTT. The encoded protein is CASSYRDMNTEAFF.

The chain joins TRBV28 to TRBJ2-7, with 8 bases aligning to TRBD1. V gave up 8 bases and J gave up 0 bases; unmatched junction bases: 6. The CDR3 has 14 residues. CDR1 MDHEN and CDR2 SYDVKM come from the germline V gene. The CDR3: CASGDRTSSYEQYF. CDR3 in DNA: TGTGCCAGCGGGGACAGGACCAGCTCCTACGAGCAGTACTTC.

The CDR3 sequence: CASSVKLVVLTF. As DNA, the CDR3 is TGTGCCAGCAGTGTAAAGCTGGTCGTCCTGACTTTC. V usage is TRBV2 and J usage is TRBJ2-6; unclear D gene. V was pared by 4 bases and J by 12 bases, with 10 bases between. The germline V gene has CDR1 SNHLY and CDR2 FYNNEI. CDR3 length equals 12 residues. Full variable domain (remainder filled in from reference TRBV2 and TRBJ2-6): EPEVTQTPSHQVTQMGQEVILRCVPISNHLYFYWYRQILGQKVEFLVSFYNNEISEKSEIFDDQFSVERPDGSNFTLKIRSTKLEDSAMYFCASSVKLVVLTFGAGSRLTVL.

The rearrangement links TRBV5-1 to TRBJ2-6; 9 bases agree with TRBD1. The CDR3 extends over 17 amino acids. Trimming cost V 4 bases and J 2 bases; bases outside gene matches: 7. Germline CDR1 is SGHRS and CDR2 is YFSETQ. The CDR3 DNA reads TGCGCCAGCAGCACGGGACAGGGAAATACTGGGGCCAACGTCCTGACTTTC. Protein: CASSTGQGNTGANVLTF.

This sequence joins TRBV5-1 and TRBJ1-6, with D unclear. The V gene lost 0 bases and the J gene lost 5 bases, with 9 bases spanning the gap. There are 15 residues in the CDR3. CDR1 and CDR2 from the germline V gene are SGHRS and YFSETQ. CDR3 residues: CASSLGAIDNSPLHF. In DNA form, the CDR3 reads TGCGCCAGCAGCTTGGGTGCTATTGATAATTCACCCCTCCACTTT.

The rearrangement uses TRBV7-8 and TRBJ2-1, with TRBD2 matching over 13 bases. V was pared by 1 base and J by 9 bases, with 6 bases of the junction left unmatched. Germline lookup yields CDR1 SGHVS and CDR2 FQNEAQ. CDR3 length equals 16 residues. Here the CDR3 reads CASSLGTSGSYGEQFF. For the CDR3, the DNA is TGTGCCAGCAGCTTAGGGACTAGCGGGAGTTACGGTGAGCAGTTCTTC.

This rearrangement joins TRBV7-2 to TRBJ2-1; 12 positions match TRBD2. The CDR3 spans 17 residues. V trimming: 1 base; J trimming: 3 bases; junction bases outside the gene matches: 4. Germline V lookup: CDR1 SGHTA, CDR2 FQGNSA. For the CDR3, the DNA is TGTGCCAGCAGCTTAGGCACTAGCGGGAGGTACTACAATGAGCAGTTCTTC. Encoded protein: CASSLGTSGRYYNEQFF.

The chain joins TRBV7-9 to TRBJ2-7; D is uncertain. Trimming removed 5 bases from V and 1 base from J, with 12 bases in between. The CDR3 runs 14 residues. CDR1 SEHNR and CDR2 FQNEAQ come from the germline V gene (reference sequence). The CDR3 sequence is CASSPVAASYEQYF. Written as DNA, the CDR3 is TGTGCCAGCAGCCCTGTAGCCGCGTCCTACGAGCAGTACTTC.

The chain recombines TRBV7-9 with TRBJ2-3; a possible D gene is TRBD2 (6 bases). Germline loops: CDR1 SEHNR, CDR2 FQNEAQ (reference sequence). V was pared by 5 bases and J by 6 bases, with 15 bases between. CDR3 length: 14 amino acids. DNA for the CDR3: TGTGCCAGCAGCCAGGACGGGAGAAGGGATACGCAGTATTTT. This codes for CASSQDGRRDTQYF. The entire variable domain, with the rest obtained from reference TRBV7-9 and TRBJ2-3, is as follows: DTGVSQNPRHKITKRGQNVTFRCDPISEHNRLYWYRQTLGQGPEFLTYFQNEAQLEKSRLLSDRFSAERPKGSFSTLEIQRTEQGDSAMYLCASSQDGRRDTQYFGPGTRLTVL.

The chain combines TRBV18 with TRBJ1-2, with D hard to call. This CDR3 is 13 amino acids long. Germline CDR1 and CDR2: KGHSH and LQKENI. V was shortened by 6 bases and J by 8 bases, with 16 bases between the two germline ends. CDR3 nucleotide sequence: TGTGCCAGCTCGCGGGAAGGTTCCGGCGGCTACACCTTC. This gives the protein CASSREGSGGYTF.

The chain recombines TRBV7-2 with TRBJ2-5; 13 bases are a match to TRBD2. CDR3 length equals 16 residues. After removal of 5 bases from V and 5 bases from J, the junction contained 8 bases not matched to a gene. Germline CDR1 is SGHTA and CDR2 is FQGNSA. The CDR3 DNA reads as TGTGCCAGCAGCACAGAGGGACTAGCGGGGTGGGAGACCCAGTACTTC. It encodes CASSTEGLAGWETQYF.